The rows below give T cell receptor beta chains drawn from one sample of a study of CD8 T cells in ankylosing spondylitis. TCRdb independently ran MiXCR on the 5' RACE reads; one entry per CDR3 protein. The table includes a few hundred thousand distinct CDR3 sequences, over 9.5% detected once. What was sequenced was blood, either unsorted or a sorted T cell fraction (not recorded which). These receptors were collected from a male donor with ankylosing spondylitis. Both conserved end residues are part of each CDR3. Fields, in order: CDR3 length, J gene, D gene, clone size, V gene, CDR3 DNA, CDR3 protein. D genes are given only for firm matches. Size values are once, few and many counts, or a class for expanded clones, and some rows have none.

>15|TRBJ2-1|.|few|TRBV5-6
TGTGCCAGCAGCTTGAGTGGTCAGGGCTACAATGAGCAGTTCTTC
CASSLSGQGYNEQFF
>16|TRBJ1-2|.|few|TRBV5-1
TGCGCCAGCAGCTCCCCAGGGAGAACCAGTACCGAAGGCTACACCTTC
CASSSPGRTSTEGYTF
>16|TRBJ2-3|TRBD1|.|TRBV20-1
TGCAGTGCTAGGGGCCCGGGACAGGCGTTCACAGATACGCAGTATTTT
CSARGPGQAFTDTQYF
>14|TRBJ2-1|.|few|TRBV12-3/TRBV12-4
TGTGCCAGCACCATCCTCGGGCGACTAGACGAGCAGTTCTTC
CASTILGRLDEQFF
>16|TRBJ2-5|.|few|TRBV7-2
TGTGCCAGCAGCTTAGGCCGCCGGGGGTGGACGGAGACCCAGTACTTC
CASSLGRRGWTETQYF
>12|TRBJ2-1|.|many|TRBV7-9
TGTGCCAGCAGCGTGACTGACGGAGGGCCGTTCTTC
CASSVTDGGPFF
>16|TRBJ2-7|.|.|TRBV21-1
TGTGCCAGCAGCTTAACCGGGACAGGGCGGTCTTACGAGCAGTACTTC
CASSLTGTGRSYEQYF
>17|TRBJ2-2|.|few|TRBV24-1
TGTGCCACCAGTGATTGGGGGAACCCAGCGAACACCGGGGAGCTGTTTTTT
CATSDWGNPANTGELFF
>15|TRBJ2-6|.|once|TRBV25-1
TGTGCCAGCAGTGACACGACGTCTGGGGCCAACGTCCTGACTTTC
CASSDTTSGANVLTF
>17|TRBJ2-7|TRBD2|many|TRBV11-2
TGTGCCAGCAGCTTGAGTTCCTCACGGGAGGGCCGGTACGAGCAGTACTTC
CASSLSSSREGRYEQYF
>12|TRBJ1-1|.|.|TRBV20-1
TGCAGTTCGATGAAAGTTTCTGATGAAGCTTTCTTT
CSSMKVSDEAFF
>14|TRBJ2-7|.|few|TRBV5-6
TGTGCCAGCAGCCTCCGGGGACGCCCCTACGAGCAGTACTTC
CASSLRGRPYEQYF
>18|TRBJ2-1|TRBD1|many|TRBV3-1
TGTGCCAGCAGCCAAGAAGTGGTAGGGGGCCTTTTTTACAATGAGCAGTTCTTC
CASSQEVVGGLFYNEQFF
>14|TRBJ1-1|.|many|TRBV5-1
TGCGCCAGCAGCTTGTTGGGCATGAACACTGAAGCTTTCTTT
CASSLLGMNTEAFF
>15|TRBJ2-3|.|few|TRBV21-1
TGTGCCAGCAGCCTTGCCTTACTCAGCACAGATACGCAGTATTTT
CASSLALLSTDTQYF
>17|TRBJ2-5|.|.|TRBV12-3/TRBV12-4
TGTGCCAGCAGCCCGGGTTCGGTATCTGTTTACCAAGAGACCCAGTACTTC
CASSPGSVSVYQETQYF
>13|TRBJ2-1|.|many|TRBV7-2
TGTGCCAGCAGCTTAGCCGAGGGAGGTGAGCAGTTCTTC
CASSLAEGGEQFF
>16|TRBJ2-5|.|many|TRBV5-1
TGCGCCAGCAGCTTTTGGGGAGCCGGGCAGAAGGAGACCCAGTACTTC
CASSFWGAGQKETQYF
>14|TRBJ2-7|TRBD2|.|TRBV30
TGTGCCTGGAGTCCCCTACCGGGGGGGCGCGAGCAGTACTTC
CAWSPLPGGREQYF
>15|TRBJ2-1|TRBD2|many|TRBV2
TGTGCCAGCAGTACTACTAGCGGGAGGCTTGATGAGCAGTTCTTC
CASSTTSGRLDEQFF
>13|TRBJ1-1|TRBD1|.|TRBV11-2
TGTGCCAGCAGCTTTGACAGGGATCTTGAAGCTTTCTTT
CASSFDRDLEAFF
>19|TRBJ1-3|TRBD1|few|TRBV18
TGTGCCAGCTCACCACCGTTTTGGGACAGGACCCTCTCTGGAAACACCATATATTTT
CASSPPFWDRTLSGNTIYF
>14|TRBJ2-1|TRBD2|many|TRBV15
TGTGCCACCAGCAGAGAACTAGCGGGAGTTGAGCAGTTCTTC
CATSRELAGVEQFF
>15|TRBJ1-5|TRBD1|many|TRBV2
TGTGCCAGCAGTCCGGATGGACAGGGCAATCAGCCCCAGCATTTT
CASSPDGQGNQPQHF
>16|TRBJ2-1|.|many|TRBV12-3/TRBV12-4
TGTGCCAGCAGTCGACCGGGAGCAAGCTCCTACAATGAGCAGTTCTTC
CASSRPGASSYNEQFF
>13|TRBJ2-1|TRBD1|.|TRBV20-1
TGCAGTGCATTACAGGGGAATATCAATGGGCAGTTCTTC
CSALQGNINGQFF
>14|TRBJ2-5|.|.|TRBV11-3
TGTGCCAGCAGCTTCGGACTGCCTGAAGAGACCCAGTACTTC
CASSFGLPEETQYF
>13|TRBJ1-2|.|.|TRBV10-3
TGTGCCGCGGGGCAGGGAGAGGGGTATGGCTACACCTTC
CAAGQGEGYGYTF
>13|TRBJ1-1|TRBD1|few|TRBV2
TGTGCCAGAGGACAGGTCAATCCCACTGAAGCTTTCTTT
CARGQVNPTEAFF
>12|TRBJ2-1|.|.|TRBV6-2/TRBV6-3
TGTGCCAGCAGCCTACCCCCCGATGAGCAGTTCTTC
CASSLPPDEQFF
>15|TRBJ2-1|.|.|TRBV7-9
TGTGCCAGCAGCCACTATGCCCCCTCGTACAATGAGCAGTTCTTC
CASSHYAPSYNEQFF